Below, 13 T cell receptor beta chains from the same sample are listed, as sequenced in a study of cytomegalovirus exposure and HLA in healthy donors. PCR employed 60 Vbeta and 13 Jbeta primers. Sequencing was performed with immunoSEQ multiplex PCR; in TCRdb, only in-frame clones are kept and a portion is missing. The sample yields about 120,000 clones, 75% to 90% seen once. Specimen: PBMCs. These receptors came from a female donor in good health and CMV-seropositive.

This clone turned up a few times. The gene calls are TRBV6-5 and TRBJ2-3; TRBD2 is a possible D gene (7 bases). Trimming pared 2 bases from V and 3 bases from J, leaving 12 bases between. From germline, CDR1 is MNHEY and CDR2 SVGAGI. This CDR3 has 15 amino acids. The CDR3 DNA sequence: TGTGCCAGCAGTTACCTCCGGGGGGCGACAGATACGCAGTATTTT. This sequence encodes CASSYLRGATDTQYF.

This clone was seen a few times. The rearrangement joins TRBV28 to TRBJ1-4, with D possibly matching TRBD1 (5 bases). Germline V CDR1 and CDR2: MDHEN, SYDVKM. The CDR3 is made up of 16 amino acids. V lost 3 bases, J lost 4 bases, and 15 bases lay in between. CDR3 DNA: TGTGCCAGCAGTTTTCCTATGTCAGGGATTAATGAAAAACTGTTTTTT. This gives the protein CASSFPMSGINEKLFF.

This sequence joins TRBV27 and TRBJ2-7; D is unclear. Trimming cost V 0 bases and J 3 bases, with 6 bases left between them. The CDR3 sequence is 13 residues long. CDR1 MNHEY and CDR2 SMNVEV come from the germline V gene (reference sequence). For the CDR3, the DNA is TGTGCCAGCAGTTTATCGTCTAACTACGAGCAGTACTTC. Its translation is CASSLSSNYEQYF.

The chain combines TRBV5-1 with TRBJ1-2; no clear D. V was pared by 0 bases and J by 4 bases, with 10 bases between. Germline V gene lookup returns CDR1 SGHRS and CDR2 YFSETQ. The CDR3 is 14 residues long. CDR3 region: CASSLGDGGYGYTF. Here the CDR3 DNA reads TGCGCCAGCAGCTTGGGCGACGGCGGCTATGGCTACACCTTC.

The chain uses TRBV27 and TRBJ2-2, with D possibly TRBD1 on 6 matching bases. The CDR3 is 16 amino acids. With 2 bases removed from V and 1 base from J, the gap between germline ends came to 11 bases. Germline V gene data show CDR1 as MNHEY and CDR2 as SMNVEV (reference sequence). The CDR3 DNA reads TGTGCCAGCAGTTTAGTAGGGACATTGAACACCGGGGAGCTGTTTTTT. Translating gives CASSLVGTLNTGELFF.

This sequence joins TRBV7-8 and TRBJ2-3; D gene uncertain. There are 16 residues in the CDR3. Germline lookup yields CDR1 SGHVS and CDR2 FQNEAQ. The V and J ends lost 1 base and 2 bases respectively, with 13 bases between them. CDR3 DNA sequence: TGTGCCAGCAGCTTAGTTCCCCTCGGTCCCACAGATACGCAGTATTTT. This codes for CASSLVPLGPTDTQYF. The full variable domain, its missing parts supplied by reference TRBV7-8 and TRBJ2-3, is GAGVSQSPRYKVAKRGQDVALRCDPISGHVSLFWYQQALGQGPEFLTYFQNEAQLDKSGLPSDRFFAERPEGSVSTLKIQRTQQEDSAVYLCASSLVPLGPTDTQYFGPGTRLTVL.

Here the CDR3 DNA reads TGTGCCAGCAGCCGACAGTCGGGCACTGAAGCTTTCTTT. This codes for CASSRQSGTEAFF. The rearrangement links TRBV2 to TRBJ1-1, with D possibly being TRBD1 (5 bases). CDR1 and CDR2 (germline): SNHLY, FYNNEI. V was pared by 6 bases and J by 4 bases, with 12 bases between. CDR3 size: 13 residues.

The rearrangement uses TRBV4-1 and TRBJ2-1; TRBD1 might be the D (5 bases). The CDR3 length is 15 residues. Germline V gene sequence: CDR1 MGHRA, CDR2 YSYEKL. Trimming shortened V by 1 base and J by 0 bases, and 7 bases separated the two germline ends. The CDR3 DNA sequence: TGCGCCAGCAGCCAAGGAAGGGGCTCCTACAATGAGCAGTTCTTC. This gives the protein CASSQGRGSYNEQFF.

The chain carries TRBV28 and TRBJ2-2; a possible D gene is TRBD2 (5 bases). The CDR3 sequence is 16 residues long. In germline, CDR1 is MDHEN, CDR2 SYDVKM. The germline V and J ends were trimmed by 3 bases and 5 bases, with 16 bases remaining between them. The CDR3: CASSFGSWGETGELFF. In DNA form, the CDR3 reads TGTGCCAGCAGTTTTGGGTCATGGGGAGAAACCGGGGAGCTGTTTTTT. Variable domain in full (rest from reference TRBV28 and TRBJ2-2): DVKVTQSSRYLVKRTGEKVFLECVQDMDHENMFWYRQDPGLGLRLIYFSYDVKMKEKGDIPEGYSVSREKKERFSLILESASTNQTSMYLCASSFGSWGETGELFFGEGSRLTVL.

The chain employs TRBV25-1 and TRBJ2-3; 8 positions agree with TRBD1. Trimming took 3 bases from V and 6 from J; bases not matched to a gene: 11. This CDR3 has 16 residues. Per germline, CDR1 MGHDK and CDR2 SYGVNS. In nucleotides, the CDR3 is TGTGCCAGCAGTGAGGATCGCCCAGGGGGCAGGGATACGCAGTATTTT. Its protein product is CASSEDRPGGRDTQYF.

In its sample, this clone was seen a few times. The gene calls are TRBV6-4 and TRBJ1-1, with 7 bases that match TRBD1. Germline values: CDR1 MRHNA, CDR2 SNTAGT. Trimming took 0 bases from V and 5 from J; bases not matched to a gene: 3. The CDR3 sequence is 14 residues long. The CDR3 DNA reads as TGTGCCAGCAGTGACTCGCCAGGGGGGACTGAAGCTTTCTTT. It encodes CASSDSPGGTEAFF.

The chain carries TRBV28 and TRBJ1-5, with D unresolved. This CDR3 comprises 16 residues. In germline, CDR1 is MDHEN, CDR2 SYDVKM. Trimming cost V 7 bases and J 0 bases, with 16 bases left between them. CDR3 sequence reads: CASTVPEGDSNQPQHF. The CDR3 nucleotides are TGTGCCAGCACCGTACCTGAGGGAGATAGCAATCAGCCCCAGCATTTT.

In DNA, the CDR3 is TGCAGCGTTGGGGACACCTCCTACGAGCAGTACTTC. This codes for CSVGDTSYEQYF. V usage is TRBV29-1 and J usage is TRBJ2-7, with a tentative D call TRBD1 (6 bases). Germline V CDR1 and CDR2: SQVTM, ANQGSEA. Trimming left V 4 bases short and J 0 bases short, with 7 bases between. The CDR3 contains 12 residues.